A selection of T cell receptor beta chains follows, all from one sample in a study of control samples from healthy donors and cancer patients. TCRdb's copy holds only in-frame clones and misses some; the assay was immunoSEQ multiplex PCR. The sample gives about 77,000 clones, approximately 92% of which show up once; 5.8% is in the top ten. Sequencing was performed on blood. The origin of the receptors is a woman between 55 and 75 years old in good health. Both conserved end residues are part of each CDR3. Each record gives: clone size, V gene, D gene, J gene, CDR3 DNA, CDR3 protein. A D gene is named only where the DNA matches it firmly. Some rows have no size entry. The others give once, few or many, or a class for an expanded clone.

NA,TRBV11-2,NA,TRBJ2-7,TGTGCCAGCAACGGGGGCAGCTACGAGCAGTACTTC,CASNGGSYEQYF
NA,TRBV28,NA,TRBJ2-7,TGTGCCAGCAATACACAGGTCTTGGGTTACGAGCAGTACTTC,CASNTQVLGYEQYF
NA,TRBV15,NA,TRBJ1-2,TGTGCCACCAGCAGAGGGGGGACGGTGAACTATGGCTACACCTTC,CATSRGGTVNYGYTF
NA,TRBV5-8,NA,TRBJ2-3,TGTGCCAGCAGATGGTCCAGCACAGATACGCAGTATTTT,CASRWSSTDTQYF
NA,TRBV28,TRBD1,TRBJ1-4,TGTGCCAGCAGTTTAGACATCCCGGGACAGGGGGCACAAAAACTGTTTTTT,CASSLDIPGQGAQKLFF
once,TRBV7-9,NA,TRBJ2-1,TGTGCCAGCAGCTTAGGTCGCCTAGCTCAGAATGAGCAGTTCTTC,CASSLGRLAQNEQFF
NA,TRBV29-1,NA,TRBJ2-7,TGCAGCGTTGGAGCGGTTGGTCTATCCTACGAGCAGTACTTC,CSVGAVGLSYEQYF
NA,TRBV6-6,TRBD1,TRBJ1-2,TGTGCCAGCAGTTACTCCCCGGGACAGGGTGCTGGCTACACCTTC,CASSYSPGQGAGYTF
NA,TRBV7-9,NA,TRBJ1-3,TGTGCCAGCAGCCCCACCACCGCCTCTGGAAACGGCATATATTTT,CASSPTTASGNGIYF
once,TRBV27,NA,TRBJ1-4,TGTGCCAGCAGTTTTCAGGGGTCCGCTAATGAAAAACTGTTTTTT,CASSFQGSANEKLFF
NA,TRBV11-2,NA,TRBJ2-1,TGTGCCAGCAGCGTCGGGACGAGGTACAATGAGCAGTTCTTC,CASSVGTRYNEQFF
NA,TRBV5-1,TRBD2,TRBJ2-1,TGCGCCAGCAGCTTGGCGGCGGGAGAAGGTGGGGGTGACTACAATGAGCAGTTCTTC,CASSLAAGEGGGDYNEQFF
once,TRBV10-3,NA,TRBJ2-2,TGTGCCATCAGTGGGTTGGACTCCTCCTCCGGGGAGCTGTTTTTT,CAISGLDSSSGELFF
NA,TRBV24-1,NA,TRBJ2-2,TGTGCCACCAGTGATTACGGGAGCCCCGGGGAGCTGTTTTTT,CATSDYGSPGELFF
NA,TRBV7-3,NA,TRBJ2-6,TGTGCCAGCAGCTTAACAGGGTCCCACTCTGGGGCCAACGTCCTGACTTTC,CASSLTGSHSGANVLTF